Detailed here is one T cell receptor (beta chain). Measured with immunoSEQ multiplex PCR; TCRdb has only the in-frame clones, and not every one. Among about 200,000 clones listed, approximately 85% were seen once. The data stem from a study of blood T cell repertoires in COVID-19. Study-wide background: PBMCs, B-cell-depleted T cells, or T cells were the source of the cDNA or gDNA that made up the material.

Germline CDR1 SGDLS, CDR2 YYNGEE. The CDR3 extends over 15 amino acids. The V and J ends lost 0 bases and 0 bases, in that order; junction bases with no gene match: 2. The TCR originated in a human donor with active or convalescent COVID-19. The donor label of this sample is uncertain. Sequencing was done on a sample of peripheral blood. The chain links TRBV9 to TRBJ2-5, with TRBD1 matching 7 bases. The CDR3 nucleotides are TGTGCCAGCAGCGTAGCGGGGACAGACCAAGAGACCCAGTACTTC. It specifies CASSVAGTDQETQYF.